A selection of T cell receptor beta chains follows, all from one sample in a study of identical twins. TCRdb used MiXCR to reprocess the 5' RACE reads, holding one entry per CDR3 protein. The table lists about 450,000 distinct CDR3 sequences, about 18% of them singletons, with 9.5% to 15% in the top ten. The sequencing sample was made of naive T cells sorted from blood. The receptors stem from a man in his forties or fifties in good health. Both conserved end residues are part of each CDR3. The D gene is left open where the match is weak. Part of the rows lack a size; the others show once, few, many or a class for expanded clones.

V gene	J gene	D gene	clone size	CDR3 DNA	CDR3 protein
TRBV11-2	TRBJ2-7	TRBD1	.	TGTGCCAGCAGCTTTAGCTCCGGGACAGGAGGTTACGAGCAGTACTTC	CASSFSSGTGGYEQYF
TRBV7-2	TRBJ2-5	.	few	TGTGCCAGCAGCTTAATGTTTTCCCCCAGGAGAGAGACCCAGTACTTC	CASSLMFSPRRETQYF
TRBV5-1	TRBJ2-1	TRBD2	many	TGCGCCAGCAGCTTGGAGGCTAGCGGGGCAAACTCCTACAATGAGCAGTTCTTC	CASSLEASGANSYNEQFF
TRBV20-1	TRBJ2-1	TRBD2	.	TGCAGTGCTAGAACCGGGACTAGGGCGATCCATGAGCAGTTCTTC	CSARTGTRAIHEQFF
TRBV3-1	TRBJ2-2	.	few	TGTGCCAGCAGTCCAGGGCGCACCGGGGAGCTGTTTTTT	CASSPGRTGELFF
TRBV20-1	TRBJ2-1	TRBD2	few	TGCAGTGCTAGTTCCGGGAGGGAGTCCTACAATGAGCAGTTCTTC	CSASSGRESYNEQFF
TRBV6-4	TRBJ2-1	TRBD1	.	TGTGCCAGCAGTGCCCGGGGACAGGGTGCATCCTACAATGAGCAGTTCTTC	CASSARGQGASYNEQFF
TRBV5-5	TRBJ2-1	TRBD2	few	TGTGCCAGCAGCGTCGGACTAGCGGGACGTCTCAATGAGCAGTTCTTC	CASSVGLAGRLNEQFF
TRBV6-5	TRBJ2-7	.	many	TGTGCCAGCAGTTACGTAGGGACCTCCTACGAGCAGTACTTC	CASSYVGTSYEQYF
TRBV4-2	TRBJ2-3	TRBD1	many	TGTGCCAGCAGCCACGAACGGGACAGTAGCACAGATACGCAGTATTTT	CASSHERDSSTDTQYF
TRBV3-1	TRBJ2-1	TRBD2	many	TGTGCCAGCAGCCAAGTTTTGTTAGCGGGAGGCCGACATGAGCAGTTCTTC	CASSQVLLAGGRHEQFF
TRBV18	TRBJ2-7	TRBD1	.	TGTGCCAGCTCACCTGGACAGGGTGGGTCCTACGAGCAGTACTTC	CASSPGQGGSYEQYF
TRBV15	TRBJ2-4	.	.	TGTGCCACCAGCAGAGTAGAGGGAGACAAAATTCAGTACTTC	CATSRVEGDKIQYF
TRBV19	TRBJ2-1	.	.	TGTGCCAGTAGTATATGGGGGGCAGACAATGAGCAGTTCTTC	CASSIWGADNEQFF
TRBV6-1	TRBJ1-1	TRBD1	.	TGTGCCAGCAGGACACGTCCCGGGACAGGGTTGGGGAACACTGAAGCTTTCTTT	CASRTRPGTGLGNTEAFF
TRBV20-1	TRBJ2-1	.	many	TGCAGTGCTAGAGGGGACGGTGAGCAGTTCTTC	CSARGDGEQFF
TRBV7-6	TRBJ1-4	.	.	TGTGCCAGCAGCATAACAGCCATCCTGGCCGAAAAACTGTTTTTT	CASSITAILAEKLFF
TRBV10-3	TRBJ1-2	.	.	TGTGCCATCAGTGCCTCCCCGGGAGGGAACTATGGCTACACCTTC	CAISASPGGNYGYTF
TRBV10-3	TRBJ1-2	TRBD1	.	TGTGCCATCAGGGAAGACAGGGGGCAGGGTGGCTACACCTTC	CAIREDRGQGGYTF
TRBV5-1	TRBJ2-1	TRBD2	.	TGCGCCAGCAGCTTGGTGCAACTAGCGGGGGGAACGGTGCCCAATGAGCAGTTCTTC	CASSLVQLAGGTVPNEQFF
TRBV4-2	TRBJ1-1	TRBD1	many	TGTGCCAGCAGACTAGGACAGGGATTAGCTTTCTTT	CASRLGQGLAFF
TRBV4-1	TRBJ2-7	TRBD1	few	TGCGCCAGCAGCCGACAGGGGGCACTAGGTCACGAGCAGTACTTC	CASSRQGALGHEQYF
TRBV7-3	TRBJ2-6	TRBD1	.	TGTGCCAGCAGCTTATCAGGGGGTACTGGGGCCAACGTCCTGACTTTC	CASSLSGGTGANVLTF
TRBV4-2	TRBJ2-2	.	.	TGTGCCAGCAGCCAAGTATTCGAGCGGGCCGCCGGGGAGCTGTTTTTT	CASSQVFERAAGELFF
TRBV6-1	TRBJ2-3	TRBD2	.	TGTGCCAGCAGTCCCCGGACTAGCGGGATTGCAGATACGCAGTATTTT	CASSPRTSGIADTQYF
TRBV7-2	TRBJ2-2	TRBD1	few	TGTGCCAGCAGCCCAAACACAGGGGCCGGGGAGCTGTTTTTT	CASSPNTGAGELFF
TRBV4-1	TRBJ2-1	TRBD2	.	TGCGCCAGCAGCCAAGAACTAGCGGGAGTGATCAATGAGCAGTTCTTC	CASSQELAGVINEQFF
TRBV28	TRBJ1-6	TRBD1	few	TGTGCCAGCAGCCTCGTTCCGGGACAGAATTCACCCCTCCACTTT	CASSLVPGQNSPLHF
TRBV14	TRBJ2-1	TRBD2	.	TGTGCCAGCAGCCACACCGGACTAGCGCCCTACAATGAGCAGTTCTTC	CASSHTGLAPYNEQFF
TRBV5-5	TRBJ1-1	.	many	TGTGCCAGCACCCTGGGTATGAACACTGAAGCTTTCTTT	CASTLGMNTEAFF
TRBV7-9	TRBJ2-1	.	many	TGTGCCAGCAGAGGGGCTAGTTTAAACAATGAGCAGTTCTTC	CASRGASLNNEQFF
TRBV27	TRBJ2-1	.	.	TGTGCCAGCAGCGGACTGCCCTTATCCTACAATGAGCAGTTCTTC	CASSGLPLSYNEQFF
TRBV7-2	TRBJ1-6	.	.	TGTGCCAGCAGCCCGGAAACAGGGATTGTTTCACCCCTCCACTTT	CASSPETGIVSPLHF
TRBV7-9	TRBJ2-1	.	.	TGTGCCAGCAGCTTAGATTTCCACCAGTCCAATGAGCAGTTCTTC	CASSLDFHQSNEQFF
TRBV20-1	TRBJ2-1	.	many	TGCAGTGCCCGGTGGGGGCTAAAGAATGAGCAGTTCTTC	CSARWGLKNEQFF
TRBV20-1	TRBJ1-5	TRBD1	.	TGCAGTGCTAGAGCCGGGACAGGGGGTCAGCCCCAGCATTTT	CSARAGTGGQPQHF
TRBV20-1	TRBJ1-1	.	.	TGCAGTGCTAGCGACAGGCGCGGTTACACTGAAGCTTTCTTT	CSASDRRGYTEAFF
TRBV5-6	TRBJ2-1	TRBD2	.	TGTGCCAGCAGCTCCGGGGGGGTTGGCAATGAGCAGTTCTTC	CASSSGGVGNEQFF
TRBV27	TRBJ2-4	.	.	TGTGCCAGCAGTTTAAGGGGTTCGGGAAACATTCAGTACTTC	CASSLRGSGNIQYF
TRBV6-2/TRBV6-3	TRBJ2-2	TRBD2	.	TGTGCCAGCAGTCCTAGCGGGGGACCCGGGGAGCTGTTTTTT	CASSPSGGPGELFF
TRBV27	TRBJ2-7	.	once	TGTGCCAGCAGACGATCGGGACACCTCACCTACGAGCAGTACTTC	CASRRSGHLTYEQYF
TRBV10-2	TRBJ2-7	TRBD1	many	TGCGCCAGCAGTAAGGACAGGAGCTCCTACGAGCAGTACTTC	CASSKDRSSYEQYF